What follows describes a single T cell receptor (beta chain). Its matching antigen is unknown. Germline V gene lookup returns CDR1 MGHDK and CDR2 SYGVNS. CDR3 size: 14 residues. The V and J ends lost 3 bases and 7 bases respectively, with 12 bases between them. 13 Jbeta primers and 60 Vbeta primers were used for the PCR. Repertoires were generated with immunoSEQ multiplex PCR, while TCRdb's copy carries only in-frame clones and drops some. The top ten hold roughly 5.5% of the sample, which has 90,000 to 110,000 clones, roughly 63% seen once. The data are from a study of cytomegalovirus exposure and HLA in healthy donors. General study points: When analyzed later, the rates of TCR association showed variation by HLA locus, with DRB1 the most and HLA-C the fewest. Presence/absence analyses rested on an assumption that sequencing depth was roughly uniform across donors.

This TCR was recovered from a woman in her 70s in good health and CMV-seropositive. Sequencing input: PBMCs. The V gene is TRBV25-1, the J gene TRBJ1-4, with D possibly being TRBD1 (5 bases). The CDR3 region has the DNA TGTGCCAGCAGTGATGGGGGGACGGGTGAAAAACTGTTTTTT. It yields the protein CASSDGGTGEKLFF.